The next 17 T cell receptor beta chains were all read from a single sample in a study of blood T cell repertoires in COVID-19. Generated by immunoSEQ multiplex PCR, the TCRdb table keeps only in-frame clones and is missing some. The repertoire holds about 64,000 clones, approximately 86% seen once, with more than 1% in the top ten. Sequences were obtained from peripheral blood. The receptors were gathered from a man aged 40-49 years with acute or convalescent COVID-19.

This clone was seen a single time. V gene TRBV7-9 combines with J gene TRBJ2-7, with 7 bases aligning to TRBD1. The CDR3 has 14 amino acids. V was pared by 5 bases and J by 1 base, with 5 bases of the junction left unmatched. Looked up from germline, CDR1 is SEHNR and CDR2 is FQNEAQ (reference sequence). CDR3 sequence (DNA): TGTGCCAGCAGCCCCCGGACAGGATCCTACGAGCAGTACTTC. This codes for CASSPRTGSYEQYF. Variable domain in full (rest from reference TRBV7-9 and TRBJ2-7): DTGVSQNPRHKITKRGQNVTFRCDPISEHNRLYWYRQTLGQGPEFLTYFQNEAQLEKSRLLSDRFSAERPKGSFSTLEIQRTEQGDSAMYLCASSPRTGSYEQYFGPGTRLTVT.

The gene calls are TRBV5-4 and TRBJ2-7; 11 bases match TRBD2. V trimming: 6 bases; J trimming: 4 bases; junction bases outside the gene matches: 9. This CDR3 contains 15 residues. Germline assignment: CDR1 SGHNT and CDR2 YYREEE (reference sequence). CDR3 DNA sequence: TGTGCCAGCAAAGTAGCGGGGGGGGCCTCGTACGAGCAGTACTTC. It codes for CASKVAGGASYEQYF.

The rearrangement uses TRBV12-3 or TRBV12-4 and TRBJ2-5; TRBD1 is a possible D gene (5 bases). Trimming took 6 bases from V and 5 from J, leaving 13 bases between them. CDR3 size: 13 residues. The CDR3 DNA is TGTGCCAGCAGCCAGGGCTTTGTGGAGACCCAGTACTTC. Protein product: CASSQGFVETQYF.

The chain joins TRBV7-9 to TRBJ1-5; weak D call: TRBD1 (5 bases). CDR1 is SEHNR, CDR2 FQNEAQ, per germline (reference sequence). Trimming left V 3 bases short and J 3 bases short, with 15 bases between. This CDR3 is built from 16 residues. DNA for the CDR3: TGTGCCAGCAGCTTCCTGAAGGGGCGCGACAATCAGCCCCAGCATTTT. Protein: CASSFLKGRDNQPQHF.

This chain links TRBV5-8 with TRBJ1-5, with 7 bases matching TRBD1. Germline V lookup: CDR1 SGHTS, CDR2 YDEGEE. The CDR3 extends over 15 amino acids. The V and J ends lost 0 bases and 7 bases, in that order; junction bases with no gene match: 7. The CDR3 DNA is TGTGCCAGCAGCTTGGGGGACAGCCTGAGACAGCCCCAGCATTTT. It encodes CASSLGDSLRQPQHF.

V and J are TRBV19 and TRBJ1-2; TRBD1 is a possible D gene (5 bases). The CDR3 consists of 12 residues. Germline CDR1 is LNHDA and CDR2 is SQIVND (reference sequence). Trimming stripped 3 bases from V and 7 bases from J, with 9 bases between. The CDR3: CASSIGGGGYTF. The CDR3 DNA follows: TGTGCCAGTAGTATCGGGGGTGGTGGCTACACCTTC.

The chain carries TRBV3-1 (or the pseudogene TRBV3-2) and TRBJ2-7, with TRBD2 matching 12 bases. Germline lookup yields CDR1 LGHDT and CDR2 YNNKEL (reference sequence). The CDR3 length is 16 residues. V lost 4 bases, J lost 4 bases, and 8 bases stayed unmatched. This CDR3 is CASSRRTSGANYEQYF. The CDR3, as DNA: TGTGCCAGCAGCCGAAGGACTAGCGGGGCGAATTACGAGCAGTACTTC.

This chain uses TRBV2 with TRBJ1-3; 7 positions match TRBD1. The ends lost 6 bases at V and 0 bases at J; junction bases unmatched: 8. The CDR3 length is 16 residues. Germline CDR1 reads SNHLY; CDR2 reads FYNNEI. The CDR3 is CASSQFGTASGNTIYF. Here the CDR3 DNA reads TGTGCCAGCAGCCAATTCGGGACAGCCTCTGGAAACACCATATATTTT.

This clone occurred once. The chain combines TRBV29-1 with TRBJ2-7; possible D gene TRBD2, 6 bases. This CDR3 spans 14 amino acids. Trimming removed 8 bases at V and 12 bases at J, with 29 bases between. Per germline, CDR1 SQVTM and CDR2 ANQGSEA. The CDR3 DNA reads as TGCAGCTCCCGAGGAGGGGACCTCTTACGAGGGAGGTACTTC. Translated: CSSRGGDLLRGRYF.

This sequence joins TRBV13 and TRBJ1-2; D uncertain. Germline values: CDR1 PRHDT, CDR2 FYEKMQ (reference sequence). Trimming took 5 bases from V and 2 from J, leaving 9 bases between them. This CDR3 contains 13 residues. The CDR3 loop reads CASSPRRNYGYTF. The CDR3 DNA sequence: TGTGCCAGCAGCCCCCGCCGGAACTATGGCTACACCTTC.

The chain carries TRBV28 and TRBJ1-2; 7 nucleotides agree with TRBD1. V trimming: 3 bases; J trimming: 7 bases; junction bases outside the gene matches: 2. The CDR3 loop spans 12 amino acids. Per germline, CDR1 MDHEN and CDR2 SYDVKM. The CDR3 DNA sequence: TGTGCCAGCAGTTTCGGACAGGCTGGCTACACCTTC. This gives the protein CASSFGQAGYTF.

V gene TRBV4-2 combines with J gene TRBJ1-4; D might be TRBD1 (5 bases). CDR1 and CDR2 (germline): LGHNA, YNFKEQ. The CDR3 sequence is 16 residues long. The germline V and J ends were trimmed by 0 bases and 8 bases, with 16 bases remaining between them. The CDR3 DNA reads as TGTGCCAGCAGCCAAGAGGGCCAGGGCGGGGGGGAAAAACTGTTTTTT. Translation: CASSQEGQGGGEKLFF.

J is TRBJ2-2 and V is TRBV5-5; 7 bases are shared with TRBD1. The CDR3 totals 14 residues. CDR1 is SGHKS, CDR2 YYEKEE, per germline (reference sequence). With V trimmed by 7 bases and J by 4 bases, 7 bases remained unmatched. The CDR3 sequence is CASGRDSVTGELFF. CDR3 DNA: TGTGCCAGCGGCCGGGACAGCGTCACCGGGGAGCTGTTTTTT. The complete variable domain, with remaining parts taken from reference TRBV5-5 and TRBJ2-2, reads DAGVTQSPTHLIKTRGQQVTLRCSPISGHKSVSWYQQVLGQGPQFIFQYYEKEERGRGNFPDRFSARQFPNYSSELNVNALLLGDSALYLCASGRDSVTGELFFGEGSRLTVL.

The chain employs TRBV30 and TRBJ2-3; TRBD1 agrees at 7 bases. The CDR3 runs 14 residues. V was clipped by 4 bases and J by 7 bases; unmatched bases: 11. CDR1 is GTSNPN and CDR2 is SVGIG in the germline V gene (reference sequence). CDR3 nucleotides: TGTGCCTGGAAAACCCCAGGGGGTATGAATACGCAGTATTTT. Protein product: CAWKTPGGMNTQYF.

The chain carries TRBV11-2 and TRBJ1-1, with D unresolved. The CDR3 has 13 residues. Germline assignment: CDR1 SGHAT and CDR2 FQNNGV. The V and J ends lost 3 bases and 5 bases respectively, with 10 bases between them. CDR3 amino acids: CASSFGQRTEAFF. CDR3 DNA sequence: TGTGCCAGCAGCTTCGGTCAAAGAACTGAAGCTTTCTTT.

The chain recombines TRBV10-3 with TRBJ1-1, with D hard to call. V was cut by 6 bases and J by 6 bases, with 8 bases left in between. This CDR3 is built from 11 residues. Germline CDR1 reads ENHRY; CDR2 reads SYGVKD. CDR3 region: CAIRGGAEAFF. The CDR3 nucleotides are TGTGCCATCAGGGGAGGCGCTGAAGCTTTCTTT.

This rearrangement joins TRBV5-1 to TRBJ2-7, with a tentative D call TRBD1 (6 bases). The V end was cut by 1 base, the J end by 0 bases, with 8 bases between. The germline V gene has CDR1 SGHRS and CDR2 YFSETQ. The CDR3 totals 14 residues. CDR3 loop: CASSLRTDSYEQYF. CDR3 in DNA: TGCGCCAGCAGCTTGAGGACAGACTCCTACGAGCAGTACTTC.